The clone carrying this T cell receptor beta chain was detected ten times or more. Antigen unknown. The entry originates in a study of T cell repertoires in cytomegalovirus infection. Study-wide results and limits: In two of eight donors, the top clonotype was HLA-C-restricted CMV-specific.

TCRdb analysed the reads with MiXCR anew, one entry per CDR3 protein. The table records almost 500,000 distinct CDR3 sequences, about 10% of them present only once. Trimming removed 6 bases from V and 5 bases from J; junction bases left unmatched: 8. CDR3 length equals 15 residues. CDR1 is SNHLY, CDR2 FYNNEI, per germline. The sequenced material came from PBMCs. The chain joins TRBV2 to TRBJ2-1, with TRBD1 matching 9 bases. This sequence originates from a human donor in good health (CMV status not recorded). Some clones in this sample may be carry-over from other donors' samples. The CDR3 nucleotides read TGTGCCAGCAGGGCGGACAGGGGTGATCACAATGAGCAGTTCTTC. It encodes CASRADRGDHNEQFF. Supplemented by reference TRBV2 and TRBJ2-1, the full variable domain reads EPEVTQTPSHQVTQMGQEVILRCVPISNHLYFYWYRQILGQKVEFLVSFYNNEISEKSEIFDDQFSVERPDGSNFTLKIRSTKLEDSAMYFCASRADRGDHNEQFFGPGTRLTVL.